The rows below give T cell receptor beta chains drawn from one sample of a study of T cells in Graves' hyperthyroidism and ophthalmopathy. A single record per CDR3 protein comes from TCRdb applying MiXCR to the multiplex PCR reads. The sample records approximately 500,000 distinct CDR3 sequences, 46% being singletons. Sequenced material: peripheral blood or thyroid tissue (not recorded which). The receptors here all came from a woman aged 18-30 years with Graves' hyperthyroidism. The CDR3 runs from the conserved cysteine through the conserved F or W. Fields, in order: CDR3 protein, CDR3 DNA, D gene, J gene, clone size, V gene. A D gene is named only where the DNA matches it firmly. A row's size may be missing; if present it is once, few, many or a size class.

CASSSGGVAGSFVGEQYF,TGTGCCAGCAGTTCCGGGGGGGTAGCGGGATCCTTTGTGGGGGAGCAGTACTTC,TRBD2,TRBJ2-7,NA,TRBV7-9
CASSIPGGRGYTF,TGTGCCAGCAGCATTCCAGGGGGCCGCGGCTACACCTTC,TRBD1,TRBJ1-2,NA,TRBV6-6
CASRRQILNTEAFF,TGTGCCAGCCGACGACAGATTCTCAACACTGAAGCTTTCTTT,NA,TRBJ1-1,many,TRBV27
CSATGLADYNEQFF,TGCAGTGCTACGGGACTAGCGGATTACAATGAGCAGTTCTTC,TRBD2,TRBJ2-1,NA,TRBV20-1
CASSSAGTGIGNTEAFF,TGTGCCAGCTCGTCTGCCGGGACAGGGATCGGGAACACTGAAGCTTTCTTT,TRBD1,TRBJ1-1,many,TRBV18
CATSDPGQVVEAFF,TGTGCCACCAGTGACCCCGGACAGGTGGTTGAAGCTTTCTTT,TRBD1,TRBJ1-1,NA,TRBV24-1
CASSQDGLAGEGWNTGELFF,TGTGCCAGCAGCCAAGACGGACTAGCGGGAGAGGGATGGAACACCGGGGAGCTGTTTTTT,TRBD2,TRBJ2-2,few,TRBV14
CAIRGTVGFEAFF,TGTGCCATCAGAGGGACAGTCGGTTTTGAAGCTTTCTTT,TRBD1,TRBJ1-1,NA,TRBV10-3
CSTRGTSETGELFF,TGCAGCACGCGAGGGACTAGTGAAACCGGGGAGCTGTTTTTT,TRBD2,TRBJ2-2,NA,TRBV29-1
CASSIGKGLNQPQHF,TGTGCCAGTAGTATTGGAAAAGGCTTAAATCAGCCCCAGCATTTT,NA,TRBJ1-5,many,TRBV19
CASSLGGLGTEAFF,TGTGCCAGCAGCTTAGGGGGGCTGGGCACTGAAGCTTTCTTT,NA,TRBJ1-1,many,TRBV11-2
CASSVEEGDTEAFF,TGTGCCAGCAGCGTAGAGGAAGGGGACACTGAAGCTTTCTTT,NA,TRBJ1-1,NA,TRBV9
CASSSPGLSTYEQYF,TGTGCCAGCAGCTCTCCGGGACTCTCCACCTACGAGCAGTACTTC,NA,TRBJ2-7,NA,TRBV7-9
CVSSYRSGKNQPQHF,TGTGTCAGCAGTTACCGATCCGGGAAAAATCAGCCCCAGCATTTT,NA,TRBJ1-5,NA,TRBV6-5
CASTPEEGLYEQYF,TGTGCCAGCACCCCGGAAGAGGGTTTATACGAGCAGTACTTC,NA,TRBJ2-7,many,TRBV6-5
CSATDRTSPLHF,TGCAGTGCTACAGACAGGACCTCACCCCTCCACTTT,NA,TRBJ1-6,NA,TRBV20-1
CASSLLVGPYSNQPQHF,TGTGCCAGCAGCTTGTTAGTTGGCCCTTATAGCAATCAGCCCCAGCATTTT,NA,TRBJ1-5,few,TRBV5-5
CASSEGQGSFYEQYF,TGTGCCAGCAGCGAGGGACAGGGATCCTTCTACGAGCAGTACTTC,TRBD1,TRBJ2-7,many,TRBV7-8
CSGREEAVEQYF,TGCAGCGGTCGGGAGGAGGCGGTTGAGCAGTACTTC,TRBD2,TRBJ2-7,NA,TRBV29-1
CSVEGLTGGFVYNEQFF,TGCAGCGTTGAGGGTTTGACGGGAGGGTTCGTATACAATGAGCAGTTCTTC,TRBD2,TRBJ2-1,once,TRBV29-1
CASSVGSRYTEAFF,TGTGCCAGCAGTGTGGGGAGTAGGTACACTGAAGCTTTCTTT,NA,TRBJ1-1,NA,TRBV2
CASSSPSGRGYEQYF,TGTGCCAGCAGTTCCCCTAGCGGGAGAGGGTACGAGCAGTACTTC,TRBD2,TRBJ2-7,many,TRBV6-5
CASSGTGDHGYTF,TGTGCCAGCAGCGGTACAGGGGATCATGGCTACACCTTC,TRBD1,TRBJ1-2,NA,TRBV9
CASSTRQGWNTIYF,TGTGCCAGCAGCACCCGACAGGGGTGGAACACCATATATTTT,TRBD1,TRBJ1-3,NA,TRBV5-6
CASAPTSYEQYF,TGTGCTAGCGCCCCAACCTCCTACGAGCAGTACTTC,NA,TRBJ2-7,NA,TRBV12-5
CSATQEGANTGELFF,TGCAGTGCCACACAGGAGGGTGCGAACACCGGGGAGCTGTTTTTT,NA,TRBJ2-2,many,TRBV20-1
CASSDSSAFYEQYF,TGTGCCAGCAGTGACTCTAGCGCGTTCTACGAGCAGTACTTC,NA,TRBJ2-7,once,TRBV6-4
CSVAGGSQSTDTQYF,TGCAGCGTTGCGGGGGGATCGCAATCCACAGATACGCAGTATTTT,TRBD2,TRBJ2-3,many,TRBV29-1
CAISEAQGPDTQFF,TGTGCCATCAGTGAGGCGCAGGGCCCAGATACGCAGTTCTTC,NA,TRBJ2-1,NA,TRBV10-3
CASSKNTGVNYGYTF,TGTGCCAGCAGCAAGAACACAGGCGTCAACTATGGCTACACCTTC,NA,TRBJ1-2,many,TRBV5-4
CASSESRAGELFF,TGTGCCAGCAGTGAATCCAGGGCCGGGGAGCTGTTTTTT,NA,TRBJ2-2,many,TRBV2
CASSFVGDYQETQYF,TGTGCCAGCAGCTTTGTCGGGGACTACCAAGAGACCCAGTACTTC,NA,TRBJ2-5,many,TRBV7-2
CASSPIPADQETQYF,TGTGCCAGCTCACCAATCCCGGCGGACCAAGAGACCCAGTACTTC,NA,TRBJ2-5,few,TRBV18
CASTKELAYNEQYF,TGTGCCAGCACCAAGGAACTAGCCTACAATGAGCAGTACTTC,NA,TRBJ2-7,NA,TRBV7-2
CASSPRGSGRASYEQYF,TGTGCCAGCAGCCCCCGGGGTAGCGGGAGGGCCTCCTACGAGCAGTACTTC,TRBD2,TRBJ2-7,many,TRBV7-2
CAISGPGQVSGNTF,TGTGCCATCAGTGGACCGGGACAGGTCTCTGGAAACACCTTC,TRBD1,TRBJ1-2,NA,TRBV10-3
CAPSGLQETQYF,TGTGCGCCTAGCGGACTCCAAGAGACCCAGTACTTC,TRBD2,TRBJ2-5,NA,TRBV9
CAWVTSGSINEQFF,TGTGCCTGGGTAACTAGCGGGAGTATCAATGAGCAGTTCTTC,TRBD2,TRBJ2-1,NA,TRBV10-1
CASSLAAQAYSYEQYF,TGCGCCAGCAGCTTGGCCGCACAGGCCTACTCCTACGAGCAGTACTTC,NA,TRBJ2-7,many,TRBV5-1
CSAGQVRTEAFF,TGCAGTGCTGGACAGGTACGCACTGAAGCTTTCTTT,TRBD1,TRBJ1-1,once,TRBV20-1
CASTQLAGAGEQYF,TGTGCCAGCACTCAGCTAGCGGGAGCGGGCGAGCAGTACTTC,TRBD2,TRBJ2-7,NA,TRBV6-2/TRBV6-3
CASSYGRAVNQPQHF,TGTGCCAGCAGTTACGGCAGGGCAGTTAATCAGCCCCAGCATTTT,NA,TRBJ1-5,NA,TRBV5-4
CSAIFGTVDEQYF,TGCAGTGCTATATTTGGGACAGTTGACGAGCAGTACTTC,TRBD1,TRBJ2-7,many,TRBV20-1
CASSLGEQGRGQPQHF,TGTGCCAGCAGCTTGGGAGAACAGGGGCGAGGGCAGCCCCAGCATTTT,TRBD1,TRBJ1-5,many,TRBV7-9
CSATTGPSGANVLTF,TGCAGTGCAACCACAGGTCCCTCTGGGGCCAACGTCCTGACTTTC,NA,TRBJ2-6,many,TRBV20-1